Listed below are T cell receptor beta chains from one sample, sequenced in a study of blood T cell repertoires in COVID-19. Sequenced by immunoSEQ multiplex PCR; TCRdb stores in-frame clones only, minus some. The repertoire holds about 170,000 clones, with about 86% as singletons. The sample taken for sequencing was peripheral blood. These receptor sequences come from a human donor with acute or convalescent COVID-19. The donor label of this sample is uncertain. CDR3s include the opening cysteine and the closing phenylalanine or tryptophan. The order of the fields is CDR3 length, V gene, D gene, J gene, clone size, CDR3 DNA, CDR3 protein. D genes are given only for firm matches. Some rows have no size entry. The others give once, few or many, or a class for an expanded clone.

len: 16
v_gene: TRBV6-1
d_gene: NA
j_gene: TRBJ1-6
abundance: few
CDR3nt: TGTGCCAGCAGTGACGGACTGAGCTCCTATAATTCACCCCTCCACTTT
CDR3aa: CASSDGLSSYNSPLHF

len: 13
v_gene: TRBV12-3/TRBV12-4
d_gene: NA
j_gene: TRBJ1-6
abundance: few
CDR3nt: TGTGCCAGCGGAGTCGACGTGGGTTCACCCCTCCACTTT
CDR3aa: CASGVDVGSPLHF

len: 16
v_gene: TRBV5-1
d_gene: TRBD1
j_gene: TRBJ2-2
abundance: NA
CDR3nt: TGCGCCAGCAGTTCGAACGGACAGGGAAACACCGGGGAGCTGTTTTTT
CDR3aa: CASSSNGQGNTGELFF

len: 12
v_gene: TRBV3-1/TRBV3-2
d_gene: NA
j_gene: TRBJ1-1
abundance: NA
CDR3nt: TGTGCCAGCGGCAGGGTTGAAACTGAAGCTTTCTTT
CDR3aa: CASGRVETEAFF

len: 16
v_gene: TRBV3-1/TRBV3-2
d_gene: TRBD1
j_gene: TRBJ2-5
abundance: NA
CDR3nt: TGTGCCAGCAGCCAGAGACGGGACAGGGGTCGGGAGACCCAGTACTTC
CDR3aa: CASSQRRDRGRETQYF

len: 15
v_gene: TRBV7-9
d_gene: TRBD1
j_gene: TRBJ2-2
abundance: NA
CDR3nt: TGTGCCAGCAGCCCGCCCACAGGGGGATCCGGGGAGCTGTTTTTT
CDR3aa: CASSPPTGGSGELFF

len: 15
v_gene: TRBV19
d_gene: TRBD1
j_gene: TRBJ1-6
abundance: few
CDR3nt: TGTGCCAGTAAAGGGGGGACAGGGGATAATTCACCCCTCCACTTT
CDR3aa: CASKGGTGDNSPLHF

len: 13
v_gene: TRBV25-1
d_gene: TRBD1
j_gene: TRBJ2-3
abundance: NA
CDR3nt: TGTGCCAGCAGTGGACAGGGGACAGATACGCAGTATTTT
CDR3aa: CASSGQGTDTQYF

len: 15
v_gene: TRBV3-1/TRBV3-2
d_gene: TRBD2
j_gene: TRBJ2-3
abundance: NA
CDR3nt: TGTGCCAGCAGCCGAATACTAGCGGGAATAGATACGCAGTATTTT
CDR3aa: CASSRILAGIDTQYF

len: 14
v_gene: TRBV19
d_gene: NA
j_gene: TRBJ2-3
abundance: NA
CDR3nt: TGTGCCAGTAGTAATAACAGGGCTACAGATACGCAGTATTTT
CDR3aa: CASSNNRATDTQYF

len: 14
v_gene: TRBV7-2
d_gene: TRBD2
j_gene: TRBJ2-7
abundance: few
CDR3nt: TGTGCCAGCAGTGAACAAGCGGGAGGGGACGAGCAGTACTTC
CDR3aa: CASSEQAGGDEQYF

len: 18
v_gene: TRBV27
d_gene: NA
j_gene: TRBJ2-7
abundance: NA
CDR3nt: TGTGCCAGCAGTTTATCGGCCTTACAGGGATGGACTCCCTACGAGCAGTACTTC
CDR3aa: CASSLSALQGWTPYEQYF

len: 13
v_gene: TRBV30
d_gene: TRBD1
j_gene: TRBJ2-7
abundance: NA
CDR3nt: TGTGCCTGGAGTGTAAGACAGGGTAACGAGCAGTACTTC
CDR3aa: CAWSVRQGNEQYF

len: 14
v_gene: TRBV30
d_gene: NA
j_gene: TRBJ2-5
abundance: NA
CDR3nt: TGTGCCTGGAGCCCCCGAAGGGGCATGGAGACCCAGTACTTC
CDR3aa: CAWSPRRGMETQYF

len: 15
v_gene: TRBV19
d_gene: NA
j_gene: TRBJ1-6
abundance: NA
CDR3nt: TGTGCCAGTAGTAGAGGGACTGTCGACAATTCACCCCTCCACTTT
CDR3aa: CASSRGTVDNSPLHF

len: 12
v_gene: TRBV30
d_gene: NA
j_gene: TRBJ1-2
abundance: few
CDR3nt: TGTGCCTGGAGTTCAGGGGCCTATGGCTACACCTTC
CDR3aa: CAWSSGAYGYTF

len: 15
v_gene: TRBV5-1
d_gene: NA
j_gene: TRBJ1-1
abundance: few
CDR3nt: TGCGCCAGCAGCTCCGACGGGGAGGGCTACACTGAAGCTTTCTTT
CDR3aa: CASSSDGEGYTEAFF

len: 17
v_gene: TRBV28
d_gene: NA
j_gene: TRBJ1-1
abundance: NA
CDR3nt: TGTGCCAGCAGCCCCCTTGGAGGTGGGCTTGGGGACACTGAAGCTTTCTTT
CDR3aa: CASSPLGGGLGDTEAFF

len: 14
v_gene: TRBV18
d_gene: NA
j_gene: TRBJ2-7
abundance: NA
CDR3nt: TGTGCCAGCTCCCCCACGCTGGCCACCTACGAGCAGTACTTC
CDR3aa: CASSPTLATYEQYF

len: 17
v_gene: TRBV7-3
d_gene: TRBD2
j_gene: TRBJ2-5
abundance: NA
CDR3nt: TGTGCCAGCAGCCCTGGGACTAGCGGGGGGGCCGAAGAGACCCAGTACTTC
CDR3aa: CASSPGTSGGAEETQYF

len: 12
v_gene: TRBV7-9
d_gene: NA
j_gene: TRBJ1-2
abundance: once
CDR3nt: TGTGCCAGCAGCCTAGACAGATATGGCTACACCTTC
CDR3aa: CASSLDRYGYTF

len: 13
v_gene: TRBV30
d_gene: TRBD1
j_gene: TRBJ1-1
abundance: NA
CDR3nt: TGTGCCTGGGGTACAGGGGGGAACACTGAAGCTTTCTTT
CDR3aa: CAWGTGGNTEAFF

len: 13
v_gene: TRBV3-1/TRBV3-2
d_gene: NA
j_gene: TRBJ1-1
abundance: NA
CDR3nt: TGTGCCAGCAGTCGAAAGTTGGGGGGTGAAGCTTTCTTT
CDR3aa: CASSRKLGGEAFF

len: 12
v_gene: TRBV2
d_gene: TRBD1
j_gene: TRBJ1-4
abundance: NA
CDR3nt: TGTGCCAGCACCTCAGGGGGAGGAAAACTGTTTTTT
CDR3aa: CASTSGGGKLFF

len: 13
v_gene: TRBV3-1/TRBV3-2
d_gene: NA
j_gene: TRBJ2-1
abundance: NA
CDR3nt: TGTGCCAGCAGCCAAGACCGTTACAATGAGCAGTTCTTC
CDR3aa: CASSQDRYNEQFF

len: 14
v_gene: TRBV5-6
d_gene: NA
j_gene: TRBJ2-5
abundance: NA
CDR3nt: TGTGCCAGCAGCTTGGGCGGCGGTAGAGAGACCCAGTACTTC
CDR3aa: CASSLGGGRETQYF

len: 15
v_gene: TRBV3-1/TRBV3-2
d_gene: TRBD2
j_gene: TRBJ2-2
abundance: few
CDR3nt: TGTGCCAGCACCCAAGGGGCGCGGGGGACCGGGGAGCTGTTTTTT
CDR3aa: CASTQGARGTGELFF

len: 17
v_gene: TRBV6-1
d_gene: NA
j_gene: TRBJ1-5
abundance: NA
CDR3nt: TGTGCCAGCAGTGAAGCTCGCGGATTCTATAGCAATCAGCCCCAGCATTTT
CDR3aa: CASSEARGFYSNQPQHF

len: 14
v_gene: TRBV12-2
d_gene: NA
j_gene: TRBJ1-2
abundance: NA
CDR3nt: TGTGCAAGTCGCTTAGCATCAGACAGGCATGGCTACACCTTC
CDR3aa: CASRLASDRHGYTF

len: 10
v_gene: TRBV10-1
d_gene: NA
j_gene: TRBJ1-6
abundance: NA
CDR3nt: TGCGCCAGCAAGGGGTCACCCCTCCACTTT
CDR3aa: CASKGSPLHF

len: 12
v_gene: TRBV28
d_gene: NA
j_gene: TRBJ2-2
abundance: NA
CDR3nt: TGTGCCAGCAGCACTACCAACCGGGAGCTGTTTTTT
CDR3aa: CASSTTNRELFF

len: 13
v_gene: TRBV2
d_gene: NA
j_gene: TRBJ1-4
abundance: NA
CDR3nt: TGTGCCAGCATACCGGTTACTAATGAAAAACTGTTTTTT
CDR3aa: CASIPVTNEKLFF

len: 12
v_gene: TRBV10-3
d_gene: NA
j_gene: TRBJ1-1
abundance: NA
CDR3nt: TGTGCCATCAGTGACGGGGTTTCTCAAGCTTTCTTT
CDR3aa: CAISDGVSQAFF

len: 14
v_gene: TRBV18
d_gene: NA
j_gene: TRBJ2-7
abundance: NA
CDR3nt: TGTGCCAGCTCACCATCCCGGTCCTCCTACGAGCAGTACTTC
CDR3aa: CASSPSRSSYEQYF

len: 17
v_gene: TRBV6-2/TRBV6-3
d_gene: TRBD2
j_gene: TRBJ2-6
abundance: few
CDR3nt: TGTGCCAGCAGTCCGTTAGCGGGAGGCGGTGGGGCCAACGTCCTGACTTTC
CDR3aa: CASSPLAGGGGANVLTF

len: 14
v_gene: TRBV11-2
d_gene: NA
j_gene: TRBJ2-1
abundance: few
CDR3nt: TGTGCCAGCAGCTTGTATGCAGAGGGCAATGAGCAGTTCTTC
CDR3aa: CASSLYAEGNEQFF

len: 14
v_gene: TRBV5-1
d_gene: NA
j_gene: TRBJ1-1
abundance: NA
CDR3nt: TGCGCCAGCAGCTTGACGGGGTTGAACACTGAAGCTTTCTTT
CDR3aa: CASSLTGLNTEAFF

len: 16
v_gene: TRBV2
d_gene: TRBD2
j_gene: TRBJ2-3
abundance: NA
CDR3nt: TGTGCCAGCAGTCGACTAGCGGGAGGGCCGACAGATACGCAGTATTTT
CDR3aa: CASSRLAGGPTDTQYF

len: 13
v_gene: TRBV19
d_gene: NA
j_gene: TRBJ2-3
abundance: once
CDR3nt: TGTGCCAGTAGGGGGCGAGGCACAGATACGCAGTATTTT
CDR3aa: CASRGRGTDTQYF

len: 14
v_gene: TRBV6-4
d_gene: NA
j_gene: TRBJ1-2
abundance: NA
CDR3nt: TGTGCCAGCAGTCCGGAACAGGGCGACTATGGCTACACCTTC
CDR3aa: CASSPEQGDYGYTF

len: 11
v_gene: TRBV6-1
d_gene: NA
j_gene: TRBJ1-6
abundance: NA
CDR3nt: TGTGCCAGCAGTGAAGGGGAGTCCCTCCACTTT
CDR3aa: CASSEGESLHF

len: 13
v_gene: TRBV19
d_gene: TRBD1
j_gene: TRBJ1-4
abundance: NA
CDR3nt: TGTGCCAGTGGGGAGACAGGGAATGAAAAACTGTTTTTT
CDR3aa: CASGETGNEKLFF

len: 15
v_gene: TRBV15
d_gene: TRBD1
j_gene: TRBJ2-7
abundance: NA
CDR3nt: TGTGCCACCAGCAGAGAGACAGGGTTCACCTACGAGCAGTACTTC
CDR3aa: CATSRETGFTYEQYF

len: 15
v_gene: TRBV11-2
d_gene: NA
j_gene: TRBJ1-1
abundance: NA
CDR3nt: TGTGCCAGCAGCTTAGACAGGGCCGTAAACACTGAAGCTTTCTTT
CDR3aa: CASSLDRAVNTEAFF

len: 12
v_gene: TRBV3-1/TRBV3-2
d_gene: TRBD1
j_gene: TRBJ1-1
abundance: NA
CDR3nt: TGTGCCAGCAGCCTAGACAGGGGGAGGGCTTTCTTT
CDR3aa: CASSLDRGRAFF

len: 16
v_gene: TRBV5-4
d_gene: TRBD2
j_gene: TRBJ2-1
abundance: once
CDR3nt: TGTGCCAGCAGCCCTGGGACTAGCGGATCCTACAATGAGCAGTTCTTC
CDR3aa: CASSPGTSGSYNEQFF

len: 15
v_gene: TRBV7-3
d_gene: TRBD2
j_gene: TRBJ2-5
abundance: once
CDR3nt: TGTGCCAGCAGCCGTGGACTAGCTACCCAAGAGACCCAGTACTTC
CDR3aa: CASSRGLATQETQYF

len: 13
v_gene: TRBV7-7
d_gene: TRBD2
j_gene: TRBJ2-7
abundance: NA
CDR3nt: TGTGCCAGCAGCTTACGGCGGGGGGCCGAGCAGTACTTC
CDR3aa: CASSLRRGAEQYF

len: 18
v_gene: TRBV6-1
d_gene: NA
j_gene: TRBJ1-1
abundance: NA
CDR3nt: TGTGCCAGCAGTGAATGGGATCGGGCAGGGCAGCTGAACACTGAAGCTTTCTTT
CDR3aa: CASSEWDRAGQLNTEAFF

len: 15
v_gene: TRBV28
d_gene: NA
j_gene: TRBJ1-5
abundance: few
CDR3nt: TGTGCCAGCAGTACTCCCACAGGGCCAGCATGGCCCCAGCATTTT
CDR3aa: CASSTPTGPAWPQHF

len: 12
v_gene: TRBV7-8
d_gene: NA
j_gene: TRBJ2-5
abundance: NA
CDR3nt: TGTGCCAGCAGCTTCGGGGAAGAGACCCAGTACTTC
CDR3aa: CASSFGEETQYF

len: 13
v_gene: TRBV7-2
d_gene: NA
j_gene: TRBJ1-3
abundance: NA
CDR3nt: TGTGCCAGCAGCTTAGCAGGGGTAAACACCATATATTTT
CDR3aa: CASSLAGVNTIYF

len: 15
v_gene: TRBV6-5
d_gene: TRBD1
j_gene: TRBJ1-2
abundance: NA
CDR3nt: TGTGCCAGCAGTTACCGGGAGGACAGGGCCTATGGCTACACCTTC
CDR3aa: CASSYREDRAYGYTF

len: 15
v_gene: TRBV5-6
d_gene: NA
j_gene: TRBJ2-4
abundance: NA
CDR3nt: TGTGCCAGCCAGAGGTCGGGGGGCATCAGGAACATTCAGTACTTC
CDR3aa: CASQRSGGIRNIQYF

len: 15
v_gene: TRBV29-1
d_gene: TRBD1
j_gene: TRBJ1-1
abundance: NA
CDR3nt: TGCAGCGCCCTACGGCCAAACACCGGGACAGGCGAAGCTTTCTTT
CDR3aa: CSALRPNTGTGEAFF

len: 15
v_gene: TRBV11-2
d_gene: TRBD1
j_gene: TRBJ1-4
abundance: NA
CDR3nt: TGTGCCAGCAGCAGGGGACAGGGAAAAAGAGAAAAACTGTTTTTT
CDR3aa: CASSRGQGKREKLFF

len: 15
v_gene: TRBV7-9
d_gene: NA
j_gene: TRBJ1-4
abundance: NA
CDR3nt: TGTGCCAGCAGCTTAGGATCCGGGAATCGCGAAAAACTGTTTTTT
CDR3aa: CASSLGSGNREKLFF

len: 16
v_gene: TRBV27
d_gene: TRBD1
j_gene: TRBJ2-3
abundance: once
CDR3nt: TGTGCCAGCAGTTTCTCCGGGACAGGGTTCACAGATACGCAGTATTTT
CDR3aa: CASSFSGTGFTDTQYF